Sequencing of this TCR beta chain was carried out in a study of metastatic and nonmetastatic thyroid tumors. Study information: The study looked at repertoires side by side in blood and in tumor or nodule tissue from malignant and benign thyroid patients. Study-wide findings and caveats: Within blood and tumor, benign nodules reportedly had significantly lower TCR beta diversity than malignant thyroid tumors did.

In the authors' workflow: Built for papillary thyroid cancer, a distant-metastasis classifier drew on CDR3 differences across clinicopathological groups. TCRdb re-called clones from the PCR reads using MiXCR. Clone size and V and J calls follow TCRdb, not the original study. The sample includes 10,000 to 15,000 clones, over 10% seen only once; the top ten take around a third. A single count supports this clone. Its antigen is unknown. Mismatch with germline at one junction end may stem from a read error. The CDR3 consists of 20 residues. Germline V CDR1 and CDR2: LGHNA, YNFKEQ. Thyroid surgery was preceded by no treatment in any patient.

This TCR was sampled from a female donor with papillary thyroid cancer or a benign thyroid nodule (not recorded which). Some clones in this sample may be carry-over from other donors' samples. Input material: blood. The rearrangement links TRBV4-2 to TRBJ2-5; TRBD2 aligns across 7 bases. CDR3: CAGSQVIGTNKDSYQETQYF. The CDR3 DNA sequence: TGTGCCGGCAGCCAAGTTATTGGGACTAACAAGGATTCATACCAAGAGACCCAGTACTTC.